Listed below are T cell receptor beta chains from one sample, sequenced in a study of cytomegalovirus exposure and HLA in healthy donors. Sequencing was performed with immunoSEQ multiplex PCR; in TCRdb, only in-frame clones are kept and a portion is missing. The sample includes 110,000 to 150,000 clones, around 67% of them seen just once. The sample comprised PBMCs. The source is a man between 18 and 29 years old in good health and CMV-seropositive. Both conserved end residues are part of each CDR3. D genes are given only for firm matches. Expanded clones are given a class, and other clones once, few, many or no size at all.

CDR3nt | CDR3aa | v_gene | d_gene | j_gene | abundance
TGTGCCAGTAGTCCCCGGGACAGTGGACAGGCGGGCTACACCTTC | CASSPRDSGQAGYTF | TRBV19 | TRBD1 | TRBJ1-2 | few
TGTGCCAGCAGTCATCGACTAGCGGGGGCGTACGAGCAGTACTTC | CASSHRLAGAYEQYF | TRBV6-5 | TRBD2 | TRBJ2-7 | .
TGCAGCGTTGGACAGGGGGGAAGGGAACATGGCTACACCTTC | CSVGQGGREHGYTF | TRBV29-1 | TRBD1 | TRBJ1-2 | .
TGTGCCAGCAGCTTAGACGGGGTTCTCGCTAATGAAAAACTGTTTTTT | CASSLDGVLANEKLFF | TRBV7-2 | . | TRBJ1-4 | .
TGTGCCAGCAGTTATATGGGAACTAGCGACAAGCAGTACTTC | CASSYMGTSDKQYF | TRBV6-5 | TRBD2 | TRBJ2-7 | .
TGTGCCAGCAGCGCCACTAGCGGGTCCTACAATGAGCAGTTCTTC | CASSATSGSYNEQFF | TRBV7-2 | TRBD2 | TRBJ2-1 | once
TGTGCCAGCAGTTTATCGGCCTTAGGGGGCCGGAACTATGGCTACACCTTC | CASSLSALGGRNYGYTF | TRBV28 | TRBD1 | TRBJ1-2 | .
TGTGCCAGAAGCTTAACCGCAGGGGTGGGCAATCAGCCCCAGCATTTT | CARSLTAGVGNQPQHF | TRBV7-5 | . | TRBJ1-5 | few
TGTGCCAGCAGCGTTGGGACAGGGGGAAATCAGCCCCAGCATTTT | CASSVGTGGNQPQHF | TRBV9 | TRBD1 | TRBJ1-5 | .
TGTGCCACAGGCAGACGGGGCGTACAGGGCGTGGGAGACACTGAAGCTTTCTTT | CATGRRGVQGVGDTEAFF | TRBV4-2 | . | TRBJ1-1 | .
TGTGCCAGCAGTTACGGGACAGGGGGCACAAAACTGTTTTTT | CASSYGTGGTKLFF | TRBV27 | TRBD1 | TRBJ1-4 | .
TGTGCCAGCAGGAGAGGCGGACAAAATTTGAACACTGAAGCTTTCTTT | CASRRGGQNLNTEAFF | TRBV5-4 | . | TRBJ1-1 | once
TGTGCCAGCAGTTGGCAGGGCTACAATCAGCCCCAGCATTTT | CASSWQGYNQPQHF | TRBV28 | . | TRBJ1-5 | .
TGCGCCAGCAGCTTGGTGGGTAGCGGCACAGATACGCAGTATTTT | CASSLVGSGTDTQYF | TRBV5-1 | . | TRBJ2-3 | .
TGCAGCGTCTACCCCCCGGGACTGAGCTCCTACAATGAGCAGTTCTTC | CSVYPPGLSSYNEQFF | TRBV29-1 | . | TRBJ2-1 | .
TGTGCCAGCAGTTTGCCCCGATTAGCGGGGCAGTACTTC | CASSLPRLAGQYF | TRBV28 | TRBD2 | TRBJ2-7 | .
TGTGCCAGCAGCCCAAGACAGGGGGCGCCTAATGAAAAACTGTTTTTT | CASSPRQGAPNEKLFF | TRBV11-2 | TRBD1 | TRBJ1-4 | .
TGTGCCAGCAGCCTTGAGGCTAGTGCCTCCTCCTACGAGCAGTACTTC | CASSLEASASSYEQYF | TRBV7-6 | . | TRBJ2-7 | .
TGTGCCAGCTCACCCAGAGGGGACAGGGGCAATCAGCCCCAGCATTTT | CASSPRGDRGNQPQHF | TRBV18 | TRBD1 | TRBJ1-5 | .
TGCGCCAGCAGCCAAGATCGGGGTTTGAACACTGAAGCTTTCTTT | CASSQDRGLNTEAFF | TRBV4-3 | . | TRBJ1-1 | .
TGTGCCAGCAGCCGGGACAGAGAAGAGACCCAGTACTTC | CASSRDREETQYF | TRBV4-2 | TRBD1 | TRBJ2-5 | .
TGTGCCAGCAGCTTGGGACTAGCGGGAGATGAGCAGTTCTTC | CASSLGLAGDEQFF | TRBV7-2 | TRBD2 | TRBJ2-1 | once
TGTGCCAGCAGTGAAGACAGGGCCCACGAGCAGTACTTC | CASSEDRAHEQYF | TRBV2 | . | TRBJ2-7 | .
TGTGCCAGCAGCTTTTCATCTCAGCCCCAGCATTTT | CASSFSSQPQHF | TRBV5-6 | . | TRBJ1-5 | .
TGTGCCAGCAGGAAACAGGGGTCTAGCACAGATACGCAGTATTTT | CASRKQGSSTDTQYF | TRBV6-6 | TRBD1 | TRBJ2-3 | .
TGTGCCAGCAGCTTAGTAGGGGTGATCAATCAGCCCCAGCATTTT | CASSLVGVINQPQHF | TRBV7-2 | . | TRBJ1-5 | .
TGCGCCAGCCGATTCGGTTCCGGGACAGCCGCCTACGAGCAGTACTTC | CASRFGSGTAAYEQYF | TRBV5-1 | TRBD1 | TRBJ2-7 | .
TGTGCCAGCAGCCTTCGAGGGGGGGATGAAAAACTGTTTTTT | CASSLRGGDEKLFF | TRBV7-9 | . | TRBJ1-4 | .
TGTGCCAGCAGCCGTGCGGATATAATTGAAGCTTTCTTT | CASSRADIIEAFF | TRBV28 | . | TRBJ1-1 | .
TGTGCCAGCAGCGCAGACTATTCTAGCACAGATACGCAGTATTTT | CASSADYSSTDTQYF | TRBV6-4 | . | TRBJ2-3 | few
TGTGCCAGCAGCCAAGGTCCAGACTCTTACGGGGCCAACGTCCTGACTTTC | CASSQGPDSYGANVLTF | TRBV4-2 | . | TRBJ2-6 | .
TGTGCCAGCAGCCCGGCGGGACAGGGGGCGAAAGAGCAGTACTTC | CASSPAGQGAKEQYF | TRBV6-5 | TRBD1 | TRBJ2-7 | .
TGTGCCAGCCCCCCGGCCAGGGGTTCTTTCGATGAGCAGTTCTTC | CASPPARGSFDEQFF | TRBV7-9 | . | TRBJ2-1 | few
TGTGCCAGCAGGGACAGGGGGAATGAAAAACTGTTTTTT | CASRDRGNEKLFF | TRBV28 | TRBD1 | TRBJ1-4 | few
TGTGCCAGCAACCCCCCGGGCACCGGGGAGCTGTTTTTT | CASNPPGTGELFF | TRBV9 | . | TRBJ2-2 | .
TGCGCCAGCAGTGGACTAGCGGGGGACAGCTCCTACGAGCAGTACTTC | CASSGLAGDSSYEQYF | TRBV10-2 | TRBD2 | TRBJ2-7 | .
TGCGCCAGCAGCCGATCCGGGACAGGACAAGAGACCCAGTACTTC | CASSRSGTGQETQYF | TRBV4-1 | TRBD1 | TRBJ2-5 | .
TGTGCCAGCAGTCGCTCTATTTTCGATGAGCAGTTCTTC | CASSRSIFDEQFF | TRBV7-6 | . | TRBJ2-1 | .
TGTGCCAGCTCACGGGACAGCGATAACTATGGCTACACCTTC | CASSRDSDNYGYTF | TRBV18 | TRBD1 | TRBJ1-2 | .
TGTGCCAGCAGTTTATCTGGACTGACCGGAGAGACCCAGTACTTC | CASSLSGLTGETQYF | TRBV27 | . | TRBJ2-5 | .
TGTGCCAGCAGTCGTGGGGCCCGAACAGGAAGATATAGCAATCAGCCCCAGCATTTT | CASSRGARTGRYSNQPQHF | TRBV4-2 | . | TRBJ1-5 | few
TGTGCCAGCAGTGGAGACTTCTATGGCTACACCTTC | CASSGDFYGYTF | TRBV6-1 | . | TRBJ1-2 | .
TGTGCCAGCAACCGGGACACTAAAGACTACGAGCAGTACTTC | CASNRDTKDYEQYF | TRBV9 | . | TRBJ2-7 | .
TGTGCCAGTAGTACAGGACAGGGCTACGAGCAGTACTTC | CASSTGQGYEQYF | TRBV19 | TRBD1 | TRBJ2-7 | .
TGTGCCAGCAGTTACAACCCAGCGGGGGGGTTCACAGATACGCAGTATTTT | CASSYNPAGGFTDTQYF | TRBV28 | TRBD2 | TRBJ2-3 | .
TGTGCCAGCTCACCGCCTAGAGGTACGAACACTGAAGCTTTCTTT | CASSPPRGTNTEAFF | TRBV18 | . | TRBJ1-1 | .
TGTGCCAGCAGCTTGGTGGGTAGGGGGGGTAAAGAGACCCAGTACTTC | CASSLVGRGGKETQYF | TRBV5-4 | . | TRBJ2-5 | .
TGTGCCAGCAGCCGGATTGGTAGCGAACGCAAAAACATTCAGTACTTC | CASSRIGSERKNIQYF | TRBV7-2 | . | TRBJ2-4 | .
TGTGCCAGCAGCGTGACAGGGGGTTACGAGCAGTACTTC | CASSVTGGYEQYF | TRBV28 | TRBD1 | TRBJ2-7 | few
TGTGCCAGCGATGGACTCACCTCCAATGAGCAGTTCTTC | CASDGLTSNEQFF | TRBV11-2 | . | TRBJ2-1 | .
TGTGCCAGCAGCTTAGTAGGGACAGGGTTTTATTACGAGCAGTACTTC | CASSLVGTGFYYEQYF | TRBV11-2 | TRBD1 | TRBJ2-7 | .
TGTGCCAGTACACGCGGGACAGCCTCCTACGAGCAGTACTTC | CASTRGTASYEQYF | TRBV7-8 | . | TRBJ2-7 | .
TGCGCCAGCAGCTTCACAGGGGTCACTGAAGCTTTCTTT | CASSFTGVTEAFF | TRBV5-1 | TRBD1 | TRBJ1-1 | once
TGTGCCAGCAGTTACTGGGGAGCTGGGTACGAGCAGTACTTC | CASSYWGAGYEQYF | TRBV6-5 | . | TRBJ2-7 | .
TGTGCCAGCAGCTTAACGACAGTTAACACTGAAGCTTTCTTT | CASSLTTVNTEAFF | TRBV7-2 | . | TRBJ1-1 | .